This record covers a single T cell receptor (beta chain). The antigen is unknown. The record originates from a study of response to subunit inactivated influenza vaccine. Study-wide results and caveats: Authors suggested few new T cells are recruited by each seasonal influenza vaccination.

TCRdb passed the RT-PCR reads through MiXCR, listing each CDR3 protein once. Here the sample spans hundreds of thousands of distinct CDR3 sequences, roughly 20% being singletons. With 5 bases removed from V and 4 bases from J, the gap between germline ends came to 15 bases. The CDR3 length is 14 residues. Per germline, CDR1 SGHAT and CDR2 FQNNGV. The chain couples TRBV11-2 to TRBJ2-7; D could derive from TRBD1 or TRBD2 (5 bases each). Sequencing used PBMCs from blood, obtained approximately 5 days after vaccination. The source is a man aged 50 or older who received an inactivated influenza vaccine. The CDR3 region has the DNA TGTGCCAGCAGCACCCTCCGGGGCAAGTACGAGCAGTACTTC. Its protein product is CASSTLRGKYEQYF.